The sequence of this TCR beta chain was determined in a study of cytomegalovirus exposure and HLA in healthy donors. Study-level points and caveats: Listed as cytomegalovirus-associated were over 150 TCR beta chains. Researchers reported in a later analysis that a missense DCLRE1C variant was tied to TCR beta V- and J-gene trimming. Presence/absence analyses rested on an assumption that sequencing depth was roughly uniform across donors.

Of note for this clone: Its antigen is currently unknown.

Trimming left V 3 bases short and J 7 bases short, with 7 bases between. In germline, CDR1 is SGHTA, CDR2 FQGNSA. This CDR3 is 11 amino acids long. The PCR used 60 Vbeta and 13 Jbeta primers. The table came from immunoSEQ multiplex PCR; TCRdb's copy has only in-frame clones and leaves some out. The table has under 150,000 clones, roughly three quarters seen once. This chain connects TRBV7-2 to TRBJ2-7; perhaps TRBD2 as D (5 bases). The sequenced material came from PBMCs. The receptor was derived from a female donor in good health and CMV-seronegative. The CDR3 bases are TGTGCCAGCAGCTTCCAGCGGGAGCAGTACTTC. Translating gives CASSFQREQYF.